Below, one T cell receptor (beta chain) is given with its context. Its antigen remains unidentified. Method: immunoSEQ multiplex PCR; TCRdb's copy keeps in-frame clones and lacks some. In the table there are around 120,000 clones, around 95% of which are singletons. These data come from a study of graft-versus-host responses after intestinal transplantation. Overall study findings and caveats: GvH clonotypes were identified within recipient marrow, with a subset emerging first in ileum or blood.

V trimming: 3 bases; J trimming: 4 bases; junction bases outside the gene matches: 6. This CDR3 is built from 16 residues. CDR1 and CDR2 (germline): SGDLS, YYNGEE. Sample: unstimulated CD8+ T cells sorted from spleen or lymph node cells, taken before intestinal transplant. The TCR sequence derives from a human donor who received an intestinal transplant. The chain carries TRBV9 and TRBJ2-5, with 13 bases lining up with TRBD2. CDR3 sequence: CASSAGLAGEGETQYF. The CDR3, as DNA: TGTGCCAGCAGCGCCGGACTAGCGGGAGAAGGAGAGACCCAGTACTTC. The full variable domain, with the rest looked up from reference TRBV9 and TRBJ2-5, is DSGVTQTPKHLITATGQRVTLRCSPRSGDLSVYWYQQSLDQGLQFLIQYYNGEERAKGNILERFSAQQFPDLHSELNLSSLELGDSALYFCASSAGLAGEGETQYFGPGTRLLVL.